Given below is one T cell receptor beta chain in context. The sample belongs to a study of blood T cell repertoires in COVID-19. Study information: The United States, Italy and Spain were the sources of the acute and convalescent COVID-19 samples. T cells, B-cell-depleted T cells, or PBMCs supplied cDNA or gDNA.

This CDR3 is 13 amino acids long. V was cut by 9 bases and J by 6 bases, with 17 bases left in between. Germline-derived CDR1 and CDR2 are LNHDA and SQIVND (reference sequence). Under the authors' procedure: Cell counts per sample came from amplifying reference gene primers. Using immunoSEQ multiplex PCR, the repertoire was profiled, and TCRdb retains in-frame clones only, with some absent. V and J calls and clone size come straight from that table; D and trimming were deduced from the DNA. Of some 200,000 clones listed, around 87% are singletons. The chain combines TRBV19 with TRBJ1-1, with a tentative D call TRBD1 (5 bases). Sequencing was done on a sample of peripheral blood. The receptor was isolated from a woman aged 18-30 years who had recovered from COVID-19. The CDR3 is CASTKEGYPEAFF. In nucleotides, the CDR3 is TGTGCCAGCACCAAGGAGGGGTACCCTGAAGCTTTCTTT.